This record concerns one T cell receptor beta chain sequence. What it binds is not known. With a J-beta primer mix and a sample-barcoded 5' primer, a second PCR ran about 6 to 11 cycles. TCRdb reprocessed the 5' RACE reads with MiXCR, giving one entry per CDR3 protein. This sample yields 1.8 million or so distinct CDR3 sequences, of which about two fifths are seen a single time; roughly 23% belongs to the top ten. This sample was taken from a study of blood T cells in healthy people across ages. Russia was home to the donors, healthy Caucasian individuals aged roughly 6 to 90. The study, taken as a whole, reports: Observed TCR beta diversity per million T cells went down as age went up. This fall followed a roughly linear course with age.

This clonotype originated in a human donor in good health. The sequenced sample consisted of blood.

The CDR3 DNA sequence: TGTGCCAGCAGTTGGAGTATAGTGGGCTCCTACGAGCAGTACTTC. Protein product: CASSWSIVGSYEQYF. This chain uses TRBV12-3 or TRBV12-4 with TRBJ2-7; unclear D gene. V was cut by 4 bases and J by 0 bases, with 13 bases left in between. The CDR3 has 15 amino acids.